This T cell receptor beta chain stems from a study of T cell repertoires in cytomegalovirus infection (dated by TCRdb to between 2017 and 2020). Broadly, across the study: Peptide stimulations targeted recently identified HLA-C-restricted CMV epitopes, whose presentation resists viral immunomodulation, together with well-studied HLA-B-restricted epitopes. Because public TCR beta signatures pointed to carriage of CMV infection together with the matching HLA type, the HLA type of each donor mattered for the analysis.

Of note for this clonotype: Its antigen is not yet known. The input lacks base qualities; no much larger clone sits a single base away.

The sequencing machine was an Illumina HiSeq 1500. TCRdb ran its own pipeline on the public reads, namely fastp trimming at Q25 and MiXCR clone calling, and kept in-frame beta chains. Entries are consolidated by CDR3 protein sequence, retaining the most common genes and DNA. In all, the sample holds fewer than 150,000 distinct CDR3 sequences, and roughly 30% of those were seen once. The top ten constitute roughly 40% of the sample. Overall results and qualifications from the work: The ex vivo response was dominated by HLA-C-restricted CMV-specific TCR beta clonotypes, and the single most frequent clonotype in two of eight donors was supplied by these HLA-C-restricted clonotypes. In both this cohort and an independent roughly 330-donor cohort, the cumulative frequency of public TCR beta family members distinguished carriers of CMV infection plus the relevant HLA type.

Trimming leaves V shorter by 4 bases and J shorter by 7 bases, with the junction holding 11 bases beyond the gene matches. Including the terminal cysteine and phenylalanine, the CDR3 comprises 15 residues. Kept here is only the CDR3 DNA, which spans 45 bases and is read in frame from base 1. CDR1 is given as SGDLS and CDR2 as YYNGEE, both from the germline V gene. The intended sense of this specimen's treatment or condition label: in vitro stimulation with specific CMV peptide epitopes to enrich CMV-specific T cells. Here the sequenced sample was CD8+ T cells from cultured PBMCs, taken from culture after CMV antigen stimulation. Recombination linked TRBV9 to TRBJ2-1, with 7 central nucleotides matching TRBD2. The TCR originated in a human donor in good health (CMV status not recorded). Some clones in this sample may be carry-over from other donors' samples. The nucleotide sequence is given as TGTGCCAGCAGCCCTCCTCAAGGGGAGGGGAATGAGCAGTTCTTC. Its translation is CASSPPQGEGNEQFF.